These T cell receptor beta chains were read from a single sample in a study of T cells after yellow fever vaccination. TCRdb reprocessed the 5' RACE reads via MiXCR and lists one record per CDR3 protein. The table has a few hundred thousand distinct CDR3 sequences, approximately 18% seen once. The starting material was PBMCs, obtained before the yellow fever booster vaccination. These receptors came from a man aged 18 to 35 who received the YFV17D yellow fever vaccine. Each CDR3 is given with its conserved first and last residue. Each record gives: J gene, D gene, V gene, CDR3 length, clone size, CDR3 protein, CDR3 DNA. D genes are given only for firm matches. Clone size is not always given. Where it is, it says once, few, many or a class for expanded clones.

TRBJ1-6 | . | TRBV3-1 | 12 | few | CASSQDSRALHF | TGTGCCAGCAGCCAAGATTCTCGAGCCCTCCACTTT
TRBJ2-7 | . | TRBV11-2 | 14 | . | CASSSSDIPAEQYF | TGTGCCAGCAGCTCGTCGGACATCCCCGCCGAGCAGTACTTC
TRBJ2-5 | TRBD2 | TRBV5-6 | 13 | . | CASSPTSHKTQYF | TGTGCCAGCAGCCCGACTAGCCACAAGACCCAGTACTTC
TRBJ2-1 | . | TRBV7-2 | 13 | . | CASSLADWTEQFF | TGTGCCAGCAGCTTAGCGGACTGGACCGAGCAGTTCTTC
TRBJ2-7 | . | TRBV11-2 | 16 | few | CASSLPGALNPYEQYF | TGTGCCAGCAGCTTACCAGGGGCCCTGAACCCTTACGAGCAGTACTTC
TRBJ2-7 | TRBD1 | TRBV25-1 | 13 | few | CASSHGTGYEQYF | TGTGCCAGCAGTCACGGGACAGGATACGAGCAGTACTTC
TRBJ2-2 | . | TRBV4-1 | 16 | few | CATKKGRDIYTGELFF | TGCGCCACTAAGAAGGGCCGGGACATCTACACCGGGGAGCTGTTTTTT
TRBJ2-2 | . | TRBV12-3/TRBV12-4 | 12 | . | CASSSPAGELFF | TGTGCCAGCTCGTCCCCGGCCGGGGAGCTGTTTTTT
TRBJ1-5 | . | TRBV7-2 | 14 | many | CASSLYGADQPQHF | TGTGCCAGCAGCTTATACGGGGCGGATCAGCCCCAGCATTTT
TRBJ2-6 | . | TRBV7-2 | 15 | . | CASSLDWAGANVLTF | TGTGCCAGCAGCTTAGATTGGGCTGGGGCCAACGTCCTGACTTTC
TRBJ2-3 | TRBD2 | TRBV25-1 | 14 | . | CASREPGGRDTQYF | TGTGCCAGCAGGGAACCGGGGGGGAGAGATACGCAGTATTTT
TRBJ1-1 | . | TRBV28 | 15 | many | CASSLAGAGNTEAFF | TGTGCCAGCAGTTTGGCAGGGGCGGGAAACACTGAAGCTTTCTTT
TRBJ2-5 | . | TRBV5-1 | 16 | once | CASSLGVAGPEETQYF | TGCGCCAGCAGCTTGGGGGTAGCTGGGCCCGAAGAGACCCAGTACTTC
TRBJ1-6 | . | TRBV2 | 14 | few | CAVRPGGLGSPLHF | TGTGCCGTCCGACCGGGGGGCTTGGGATCACCCCTCCACTTT
TRBJ2-1 | TRBD2 | TRBV10-3 | 15 | . | CAITPRGGTYNEQFF | TGTGCCATCACGCCGCGGGGGGGGACTTACAATGAGCAGTTCTTC
TRBJ1-4 | . | TRBV27 | 17 | many | CASQRGTERRWGEKLFF | TGTGCCAGCCAAAGGGGGACCGAACGAAGGTGGGGTGAAAAACTGTTTTTT
TRBJ1-2 | . | TRBV19 | 14 | . | CASSIAVGIPGYTF | TGTGCCAGTAGTATCGCGGTGGGGATTCCTGGCTACACCTTC
TRBJ2-2 | . | TRBV6-5 | 15 | . | CASSYSILGTGELFF | TGTGCCAGCAGTTACTCGATACTGGGGACCGGGGAGCTGTTTTTT
TRBJ2-1 | TRBD1 | TRBV6-5 | 17 | few | CASSRQGSKSGYNEQFF | TGTGCCAGCAGTCGACAGGGCTCAAAATCCGGCTACAATGAGCAGTTCTTC
TRBJ1-2 | . | TRBV10-3 | 14 | . | CAISDLRDNYGYTF | TGTGCCATCAGCGATCTGAGAGATAACTATGGCTACACCTTC